This T cell receptor (beta chain) was captured by sequencing in a study of cytomegalovirus exposure and HLA in healthy donors. The primer mix had 60 Vbeta and 13 Jbeta primers. Here immunoSEQ multiplex PCR was the method, and the copy in TCRdb shows in-frame clones only, minus some. The table includes 150,000 to 200,000 clones, about 76% detected once. This clone turned up a few times. The antigen remains undetermined. J lost 1 base, V lost 8 bases, and 2 bases had no gene match. The CDR3 spans 13 residues. Germline V CDR1 and CDR2: SGHTA, FQGTGA. Study outcomes and limitations: There were fewer than 200 TCR beta chains listed as cytomegalovirus-associated. A later analysis by the authors found several of the most significant clusters apparently linked to common viral pathogens. A further, later analysis showed that HLA-associated TCR beta chains (compared with equally common others) were more clonally expanded.

V usage is TRBV7-3 and J usage is TRBJ1-1; 9 nucleotides match TRBD1. The sample consisted of PBMCs. The receptor was isolated from a female donor in good health and CMV-seronegative. The CDR3 coding sequence is TGTGCCAGCGGGACAGGGAGGAACACTGAAGCTTTCTTT. Translating gives CASGTGRNTEAFF.